The rows below give T cell receptor beta chains drawn from one sample of a study of cytomegalovirus exposure and HLA in healthy donors. Produced via immunoSEQ multiplex PCR; TCRdb's table is partial and in-frame only. The repertoire includes approximately 140,000 clones, 81% of them detected once, and 5.5% to 7.5% sits in the top ten. Specimen: PBMCs. The source of these receptors is a woman aged 40 to 50 in good health and CMV-seropositive. The CDR3 runs from the conserved cysteine through the conserved F or W. The D gene is left open where the match is weak. Clone size is given for some rows only: seen once, a few or many times, or a class if the clone is expanded.

CDR3,DNA,size,J,V,D
CATSTGTGDGYTF,TGTGCCACCAGCACGGGGACAGGGGATGGCTACACCTTC,.,TRBJ1-2,TRBV15,TRBD1
CASSSWGTENYEQYF,TGTGCCAGCAGCTCCTGGGGGACAGAAAACTACGAGCAGTACTTC,.,TRBJ2-7,TRBV5-8,TRBD1
CASEVDRGSYEQYF,TGTGCCAGCGAGGTGGACAGGGGTTCCTACGAGCAGTACTTC,few,TRBJ2-7,TRBV7-9,TRBD1
CASSPGEGPANEQFF,TGTGCCAGCAGCCCCGGGGAGGGCCCAGCCAATGAGCAGTTCTTC,few,TRBJ2-1,TRBV9,TRBD2
CASSVVSDSYEQYF,TGTGCCAGCAGCGTAGTAAGCGACTCCTACGAGCAGTACTTC,.,TRBJ2-7,TRBV9,.
CAWATGLATEAFF,TGTGCCTGGGCAACAGGTTTGGCCACTGAAGCTTTCTTT,.,TRBJ1-1,TRBV30,.
CATSGRQGRGGEKLFF,TGTGCCACCAGCGGAAGACAGGGGAGGGGAGGTGAAAAACTGTTTTTT,.,TRBJ1-4,TRBV15,TRBD1
CASSGSPDRAHEKLFF,TGTGCCAGCAGCGGATCTCCCGACAGGGCTCATGAAAAACTGTTTTTT,.,TRBJ1-4,TRBV9,TRBD1
CASSRGPPSYEQYF,TGTGCCAGTAGTAGGGGGCCTCCCTCCTACGAGCAGTACTTC,.,TRBJ2-7,TRBV19,.
CASSGSGSQFF,TGTGCCAGCAGTGGCAGCGGTTCGCAGTTCTTC,.,TRBJ2-1,TRBV9,.
CASSSPGDSQNTEAFF,TGTGCCAGCAGTTCTCCGGGGGACAGTCAGAACACTGAAGCTTTCTTT,once,TRBJ1-1,TRBV28,TRBD1
CASSERLAGSYEQYF,TGTGCCAGCTCAGAACGACTAGCGGGGTCCTACGAGCAGTACTTC,.,TRBJ2-7,TRBV18,TRBD2
CASSLGTGPYEQYF,TGTGCCAGCAGCTTAGGGACAGGACCCTACGAGCAGTACTTC,.,TRBJ2-7,TRBV7-9,TRBD1
CASSLGQGGADTQYF,TGCGCCAGCAGCTTGGGGCAGGGAGGCGCAGATACGCAGTATTTT,.,TRBJ2-3,TRBV5-1,.
CASSLGMGQGRSNEKLFF,TGCGCCAGCAGCTTGGGAATGGGACAGGGGCGGTCTAATGAAAAACTGTTTTTT,.,TRBJ1-4,TRBV5-1,TRBD1
CATSKTSGGDNEQFF,TGTGCCACCAGCAAGACTAGCGGGGGAGACAATGAGCAGTTCTTC,.,TRBJ2-1,TRBV15,TRBD2
CASSIDQRVSYGYTF,TGTGCCAGCAGTATAGATCAGAGGGTCTCCTATGGCTACACCTTC,.,TRBJ1-2,TRBV19,.
CASSTNRDGYTF,TGTGCCAGCAGTACGAACAGGGATGGCTACACCTTC,.,TRBJ1-2,TRBV28,.
CASSADRVTGELFF,TGTGCCAGCAGCGCCGACAGGGTTACCGGGGAGCTGTTTTTT,.,TRBJ2-2,TRBV25-1,TRBD1
CASSEGGADHEQYF,TGTGCCAGCAGTGAAGGGGGGGCTGACCACGAGCAGTACTTC,.,TRBJ2-7,TRBV25-1,.
CASRQGGTGELFF,TGTGCCAGTAGGCAAGGGGGCACCGGGGAGCTGTTTTTT,.,TRBJ2-2,TRBV19,.
CASSPAPIAGGYTGELFF,TGTGCCAGCAGCCCCGCCCCCATAGCGGGGGGGTACACCGGGGAGCTGTTTTTT,once,TRBJ2-2,TRBV7-2,TRBD2
CASSRSRETVIPQHF,TGTGCCAGTAGTCGGTCTCGGGAAACGGTTATCCCCCAGCATTTT,.,TRBJ1-5,TRBV19,.
CASSLDRGNTEAFF,TGTGCCAGCAGCTTAGACAGGGGAAACACTGAAGCTTTCTTT,.,TRBJ1-1,TRBV7-3,TRBD1
CASSPGTSGGRNEQFF,TGTGCCAGCAGCCCTGGGACTAGCGGGGGTAGGAATGAGCAGTTCTTC,.,TRBJ2-1,TRBV9,TRBD2
CASSLQGGYNEQFF,TGTGCCAGCAGCTTACAGGGAGGGTACAATGAGCAGTTCTTC,.,TRBJ2-1,TRBV7-9,TRBD2
CAWSGDRGGYTF,TGTGCCTGGAGTGGGGACAGGGGTGGCTACACCTTC,.,TRBJ1-2,TRBV30,TRBD1
CASSSGVDTQYF,TGTGCCAGCAGCTCGGGGGTAGATACGCAGTATTTT,once,TRBJ2-3,TRBV7-3,.
CAISESITGTANYGYTF,TGTGCCATCAGTGAGTCGATTACCGGGACAGCTAACTATGGCTACACCTTC,.,TRBJ1-2,TRBV10-3,TRBD1
CASSRQYNEKLFF,TGTGCCAGCAGTCGACAGTATAATGAAAAACTGTTTTTT,.,TRBJ1-4,TRBV6-5,.
CASSVRGYGYTF,TGTGCCAGTAGCGTCCGGGGCTATGGCTACACCTTC,.,TRBJ1-2,TRBV19,.
CASSPLAGGVNEQFF,TGTGCCAGCTCACCGTTAGCGGGAGGTGTGAATGAGCAGTTCTTC,.,TRBJ2-1,TRBV18,TRBD2
CASSEEGAGLWNTQYF,TGTGCCAGCAGTGAAGAAGGGGCGGGGTTGTGGAATACGCAGTATTTT,.,TRBJ2-3,TRBV6-1,.
CASSHRQGKDTGELFF,TGTGCCAGCAGCCACCGACAGGGGAAGGACACCGGGGAGCTGTTTTTT,few,TRBJ2-2,TRBV7-8,TRBD1
CASSTGTGSPEAFF,TGTGCCAGCAGTACCGGGACAGGCTCTCCCGAAGCTTTCTTT,.,TRBJ1-1,TRBV11-3,TRBD1
CASSLLEETQYF,TGCGCCAGCAGCTTGCTAGAAGAGACCCAGTACTTC,few,TRBJ2-5,TRBV5-1,.
CASSELNTIYF,TGTGCCAGCAGTGAACTGAACACCATATATTTT,.,TRBJ1-3,TRBV6-1,.
CASSLPQQRTQYF,TGTGCCAGCAGCTTGCCACAGCAGAGGACCCAGTACTTC,.,TRBJ2-5,TRBV5-4,.
CASSFGLAGGETQYF,TGTGCCAGCAGTTTTGGACTAGCGGGAGGGGAGACCCAGTACTTC,.,TRBJ2-5,TRBV6-5,TRBD2
CASSPRLAGDHEQYF,TGTGCCAGCTCACCCCGACTAGCGGGAGACCACGAGCAGTACTTC,.,TRBJ2-7,TRBV18,TRBD2
CARSGKSGRDQQETQYF,TGTGCCAGAAGCGGAAAAAGCGGGAGGGATCAACAAGAGACCCAGTACTTC,.,TRBJ2-5,TRBV5-3,TRBD2
CASSEGGGDGNQPQHF,TGTGCCAGCAGCGAGGGGGGAGGGGATGGGAATCAGCCCCAGCATTTT,.,TRBJ1-5,TRBV9,.
CASSKIHRGRTEAFF,TGTGCCAGTAGTAAGATTCACAGGGGAAGGACTGAAGCTTTCTTT,.,TRBJ1-1,TRBV19,TRBD1
CASSPGRTESQETQYF,TGCGCCAGCAGCCCGGGCCGGACAGAGAGTCAAGAGACCCAGTACTTC,.,TRBJ2-5,TRBV5-1,.
CAITTSGIVNEQFF,TGTGCCATCACGACTAGCGGGATTGTGAATGAGCAGTTCTTC,.,TRBJ2-1,TRBV10-3,TRBD2